These 28 T cell receptor beta chains came from one sample sequenced in a study of cytotoxic CD8 clonotypes in ibrutinib-treated CLL. The table came from immunoSEQ multiplex PCR; TCRdb's copy has only in-frame clones and leaves some out. The sample lists approximately 300,000 clones, 80% seen once, with 6.5% to 8.5% in the top ten. The sample here was PBMCs, taken before ibrutinib treatment. The source is a human donor with chronic lymphocytic leukemia.

This clone was seen once. The sample has other DNA sequences that encode this CDR3 too. V gene TRBV9 combines with J gene TRBJ2-3; D call uncertain. The CDR3 is 13 amino acids. Between the trimmed V and J ends, which lost 0 bases and 4 bases, there was a span of 6 bases. CDR1 and CDR2 from the germline V gene are SGDLS and YYNGEE. This CDR3 is CASSVDSADTQYF. The CDR3 DNA reads TGTGCCAGCAGCGTAGACTCCGCAGATACGCAGTATTTT.

The J gene is TRBJ2-1, the V gene TRBV28, with D perhaps matching TRBD2 (6 bases). V dropped 4 bases and J dropped 9 bases, with 16 bases sitting between them. Looked up from germline, CDR1 is MDHEN and CDR2 is SYDVKM. The CDR3 totals 14 residues. The CDR3 DNA reads as TGTGCCAGCAGTTCTCGGGAGCCCTTGGGTGAGCAGTTCTTC. This translates into CASSSREPLGEQFF.

CDR3: CASSKLAGVGDTQYF. CDR3 DNA: TGTGCCAGCAGCAAACTAGCGGGAGTAGGTGATACGCAGTATTTT. V and J are TRBV9 and TRBJ2-3, with 11 positions matching TRBD2. The trim removed 4 bases at V and 6 bases at J, leaving 7 bases unmatched. The CDR3 extends over 15 amino acids. CDR1 is SGDLS and CDR2 is YYNGEE in the germline V gene.

This sequence joins TRBV27 and TRBJ1-1, with a weak D call TRBD1 (5 bases). V lost 6 bases and J 1 base, leaving 6 bases between the germline ends. The CDR3 is 12 amino acids. The germline V gene encodes CDR1 MNHEY and CDR2 SMNVEV (reference sequence). CDR3 coding DNA: TGTGCCAGCAGGCAGGGGAACACTGAAGCTTTCTTT. Translation: CASRQGNTEAFF.

The chain is built from TRBV14 and TRBJ2-1; 15 nucleotides match TRBD2. Looked up from germline, CDR1 is SGHDN and CDR2 is FVKESK. CDR3 size: 18 residues. The V gene end was trimmed by 1 base and the J gene end by 8 bases; junction bases not matched to a gene: 9. The CDR3 spells CASSQGTSGRAIAYEQFF. For the CDR3, the DNA is TGTGCCAGCAGCCAAGGGACTAGCGGGAGGGCTATAGCTTATGAGCAGTTCTTC.

The rearrangement links TRBV9 to TRBJ2-5; D may correspond to TRBD1 or TRBD2 (5 bases each). Deletions cut 3 bases from V and 6 bases from J, with 15 bases between. CDR1 and CDR2 from the germline V gene are SGDLS and YYNGEE. The CDR3 is 14 amino acids. The CDR3 here is CASSGDGGEQTQYF. The CDR3 bases are TGTGCCAGCAGCGGGGATGGGGGAGAGCAGACCCAGTACTTC.

The chain joins TRBV30 to TRBJ1-3; perhaps TRBD1 as D (5 bases). The germline gives CDR1 GTSNPN, CDR2 SVGIG (reference sequence). V lost 0 bases and J lost 8, with 17 bases in between. There are 15 residues in the CDR3. The CDR3 nucleotides read TGTGCCTGGAGTGTACTGAGGGGATATGTGGACACCATATATTTT. Protein sequence: CAWSVLRGYVDTIYF.

The chain uses TRBV19 and TRBJ1-1; possibly TRBD1 for D (5 bases). Germline CDR1 and CDR2: LNHDA and SQIVND (reference sequence). The CDR3 contains 14 residues. The germline V and J ends were trimmed by 8 bases and 2 bases, with 15 bases remaining between them. The CDR3 DNA is TGTGCCAGTTCCCAGGGACCCCAAAACACTGAAGCTTTCTTT. It encodes CASSQGPQNTEAFF.

The chain joins TRBV4-3 to TRBJ2-5; D is uncertain. V was trimmed by 2 bases and J by 1 base, leaving 11 bases between them. Germline-derived CDR1 and CDR2 are LGHNA and YSLEER. CDR3 length: 15 amino acids. DNA for the CDR3: TGCGCCAGCAGCCAATGGTTCCAAAGCCAAGAGACCCAGTACTTC. Protein sequence: CASSQWFQSQETQYF.

The chain couples TRBV6-5 to TRBJ1-5, with a tentative D call TRBD1 (5 bases). CDR3 length: 14 amino acids. The V end was cut by 0 bases, the J end by 5 bases, with 8 bases between. From germline, CDR1 is MNHEY and CDR2 SVGAGI. The CDR3: CASSYSRQYQPQHF. The CDR3 coding sequence is TGTGCCAGCAGTTACTCGAGACAGTATCAGCCCCAGCATTTT.

CDR3 protein: CASSWLGGYFGYTF. In DNA form, the CDR3 reads TGTGCCAGCAGTTGGTTAGGGGGATATTTTGGCTACACCTTC. V and J are TRBV28 and TRBJ1-2; weak D call: TRBD1 (6 bases). The CDR3 is made up of 14 amino acids. Germline CDR1 MDHEN, CDR2 SYDVKM. Deletions cut 4 bases from V and 7 bases from J, with 16 bases between.

This clone was detected only once. The junction and the germline gene differ at one end; a read error may be behind it. The chain recombines TRBV28 with TRBJ2-7; D tentatively fits TRBD1 or TRBD2 (5 bases each). The CDR3 covers 13 residues. CDR1 is MDHEN and CDR2 is SYDVKM in the germline V gene. CDR3 bases: TGTGTCAGCAGTTTCCCCAGGGAGTTCGAGCAGTACTTC. Encoded protein: CVSSFPREFEQYF.

The chain couples TRBV27 to TRBJ2-7; TRBD2 aligns across 11 bases. This CDR3 contains 18 residues. The germline V gene encodes CDR1 MNHEY and CDR2 SMNVEV (reference sequence). V shed 3 bases and J 7 bases; nucleotides not matched to a gene: 17. DNA of the CDR3: TGTGCCAGCAGTTTTTACCAAACGGGACTAGCGGCACGTTGGGAGCAGTACTTC. Its protein product is CASSFYQTGLAARWEQYF.

V usage is TRBV13 and J usage is TRBJ1-2, with TRBD1 matching over 12 bases. With 6 bases clipped from V and 7 bases from J, the junction kept 15 bases outside the gene matches. CDR3 length: 17 residues. Germline CDR1 and CDR2: PRHDT and FYEKMQ (reference sequence). In nucleotides, the CDR3 is TGTGCCAGCAGTTTCAGGATGGGACAGGGGGCTGGGGTTGGCTACACCTTC. Translation: CASSFRMGQGAGVGYTF.

This clone was seen a handful of times. The chain joins TRBV2 to TRBJ1-2, with TRBD1 identical over 10 bases. Germline trimming cut 6 bases from V and 8 bases from J; bases unmatched to any gene: 12. Germline CDR1 SNHLY, CDR2 FYNNEI. The CDR3 spans 15 residues. The DNA for the CDR3 is TGTGCCAGCAGCGGCCCCGGACAGGGGGTGAGAGGCTACACCTTC. As protein: CASSGPGQGVRGYTF.

The chain uses TRBV19 and TRBJ2-5; tentatively, D is TRBD2 (5 bases). The CDR3 covers 14 residues. Germline CDR1 and CDR2: LNHDA and SQIVND (reference sequence). V lost 7 bases and J lost 1, with 13 bases in between. DNA of the CDR3: TGTGCCAGTAAGCCGGAGGCCGGCCAAGAGACCCAGTACTTC. Amino acid sequence: CASKPEAGQETQYF.

The V gene is TRBV7-6, the J gene TRBJ2-7; 11 positions agree with TRBD2. V shed 2 bases, J shed 7 bases, and the junction held 4 bases outside the gene matches. The CDR3 extends over 14 amino acids. CDR1 is SGHVS, CDR2 FNYEAQ, per germline. This chain's CDR3 is CASSLRLAGYEQYF. The DNA of the CDR3 is TGTGCCAGCAGCTTAAGACTAGCGGGATATGAGCAGTACTTC.

The chain recombines TRBV7-3 with TRBJ2-3, with D hard to call. Germline CDR1 SGHTA, CDR2 FQGTGA. V lost 4 bases and J 6 bases, leaving 11 bases between the germline ends. The CDR3 consists of 13 residues. This CDR3 is CASSYTLRDTQYF. CDR3 nucleotide sequence: TGTGCCAGCAGCTACACCTTACGGGATACGCAGTATTTT.

The genes are TRBV7-2 and TRBJ2-7; 9 bases agree with TRBD2. CDR3 length: 15 residues. Germline V gene lookup returns CDR1 SGHTA and CDR2 FQGNSA. Trimming at V came to 5 bases and at J to 4 bases, leaving 9 bases not matched to a gene. The CDR3 spells CASSPAGGFPYEQYF. CDR3 DNA sequence: TGTGCCAGCAGCCCAGCGGGAGGTTTCCCTTACGAGCAGTACTTC.

V and J are TRBV7-7 and TRBJ2-1; TRBD1 is a possible D gene (6 bases). The germline V gene has CDR1 SSHAT and CDR2 FNYEAQ (reference sequence). This CDR3 spans 12 amino acids. Between the trimmed V and J ends, which lost 5 bases and 8 bases, there was a span of 10 bases. The CDR3 is CASSDRWDEQFF. CDR3 nucleotides: TGTGCCAGCAGCGACAGGTGGGATGAGCAGTTCTTC.

The chain has TRBV5-6 and TRBJ2-7, with TRBD2 matching 11 bases. After removal of 3 bases from V and 5 bases from J, the junction contained 4 bases not matched to a gene. CDR3 length: 14 amino acids. Germline values: CDR1 SGHDT, CDR2 YYEEEE. The CDR3 DNA reads as TGTGCCAGCAGCTCACTAGCGGGAGTTAACGAGCAGTACTTC. Its protein is CASSSLAGVNEQYF.

The chain is built from TRBV27 and TRBJ1-2; tentatively, D is TRBD1 (5 bases). CDR1 and CDR2 from the germline V gene are MNHEY and SMNVEV (reference sequence). V gave up 5 bases and J gave up 3 bases, with 10 bases separating them. The CDR3 is 13 residues long. The CDR3 reads CASSHGTDYGYTF. Here the CDR3 DNA reads TGTGCCAGCAGTCACGGGACCGACTATGGCTACACCTTC.

The gene calls are TRBV5-1 and TRBJ2-3, with 14 bases aligning to TRBD2. Germline CDR1 SGHRS, CDR2 YFSETQ. The CDR3 has 18 amino acids. J lost 3 bases, V lost 4 bases, and 10 bases had no gene match. The CDR3 sequence: CASSPRGGTSGRTDTQYF. The CDR3 DNA follows: TGCGCCAGCAGCCCCCGCGGGGGGACTAGCGGGAGAACAGATACGCAGTATTTT.

The CDR3 spells CASTRGGSREQYF. The DNA for the CDR3 is TGTGCCAGCACGAGGGGCGGGAGCCGCGAGCAGTACTTC. The rearrangement links TRBV6-5 to TRBJ2-7; 7 bases are a match to TRBD2. The CDR3 sequence is 13 residues long. From germline, CDR1 is MNHEY and CDR2 SVGAGI. V shed 7 bases, J shed 6 bases, and the junction held 9 bases outside the gene matches.

The chain recombines TRBV6-5 with TRBJ2-2, with a weak D call TRBD2 (6 bases). The germline CDR1 and CDR2 sequences are MNHEY and SVGAGI. This CDR3 spans 12 amino acids. V lost 5 bases and J 6 bases, leaving 7 bases between the germline ends. CDR3 sequence reads: CASSLASGELFF. In DNA form, the CDR3 reads TGTGCCAGCAGTCTAGCGTCCGGGGAGCTGTTTTTT.

The chain recombines TRBV6-5 with TRBJ1-2, with D perhaps TRBD1 (5 bases). V was cut by 4 bases and J by 6 bases, with 12 bases left in between. This CDR3 comprises 13 residues. Germline V gene data show CDR1 as MNHEY and CDR2 as SVGAGI. The CDR3 region is CASSLPGGDGYTF. The CDR3 region has the DNA TGTGCCAGCAGTTTGCCCGGGGGAGATGGCTACACCTTC.

This clone showed up just a few times. This CDR3 is also generated by other DNA sequences in the sample. The chain uses TRBV18 and TRBJ2-7; D gene ambiguous. Trimming stripped 6 bases from V and 0 bases from J, with 9 bases between. CDR3 size: 13 residues. Germline V gives CDR1 KGHSH, CDR2 LQKENI. The CDR3 sequence is CASSPSGSYEQYF. The CDR3 DNA follows: TGTGCCAGCTCCCCTTCCGGCTCCTACGAGCAGTACTTC.

This sequence joins TRBV7-9 and TRBJ2-5; D is perhaps TRBD2 (6 bases). Germline CDR1 and CDR2: SEHNR and FQNEAQ (reference sequence). The CDR3 is made up of 15 amino acids. Trimming removed 1 base at V and 1 base at J, with 10 bases between. For the CDR3, the DNA is TGTGCCAGCAGCTTAGAGGGCGGGGTCCAAGAGACCCAGTACTTC. It translates to CASSLEGGVQETQYF.